Listed here are 18 T cell receptor beta chains from one sample, sequenced in a study of identical twins. One entry per CDR3 protein results from TCRdb running MiXCR on the 5' RACE reads. The repertoire holds 300,000 to 400,000 distinct CDR3 sequences, with around 12% as singletons. These data also formed part of another study, on yellow fever vaccine responses in identical twins.

The sequenced sample consisted of CD8+ T cells sorted from blood. The source of these receptors is a woman younger than 35 in good health.

This sequence joins TRBV4-1 and TRBJ2-1; 7 bases agree with TRBD1. With V trimmed by 7 bases and J by 4 bases, 7 bases remained unmatched. This CDR3 has 14 amino acids. From germline, CDR1 is MGHRA and CDR2 YSYEKL. CDR3 in DNA: TGCGCCAGCAAACTGGACAGGTCGTACAATGAGCAGTTCTTC. It is translated as CASKLDRSYNEQFF.

V usage is TRBV20-1 and J usage is TRBJ2-7; 8 bases line up with TRBD2. The CDR3 extends over 14 amino acids. Germline CDR1 DFQATT, CDR2 SNEGSKA (reference sequence). Trimming cost V 0 bases and J 6 bases; bases outside gene matches: 7. In DNA form, the CDR3 reads TGCAGTGCTAGAGAGCGGGAGGCCTACACCGAGCAGTACTTC. The encoded protein is CSAREREAYTEQYF.

This clonotype appeared a few times. This chain uses TRBV28 with TRBJ2-6; a possible D gene is TRBD2 (5 bases). The CDR3 covers 15 residues. Trimming cost V 6 bases and J 0 bases, with 9 bases left between them. Germline V gene sequence: CDR1 MDHEN, CDR2 SYDVKM. CDR3 region: CASSRGYSGANVLTF. The CDR3, as DNA: TGTGCCAGCAGCCGCGGGTACTCTGGGGCCAACGTCCTGACTTTC.

This clonotype was detected a few times. The chain couples TRBV20-1 to TRBJ2-2, with TRBD2 matching over 12 bases. The CDR3 extends over 19 amino acids. Germline V gene data show CDR1 as DFQATT and CDR2 as SNEGSKA (reference sequence). V lost 4 bases to trimming and J lost 0 bases; unmatched junction nucleotides: 12. The CDR3 is CSAIFPTSGGEANTGELFF. DNA for the CDR3: TGCAGTGCTATTTTTCCGACTAGCGGGGGTGAGGCGAACACCGGGGAGCTGTTTTTT.

The rearrangement uses TRBV12-3 or TRBV12-4 and TRBJ2-2; D perhaps matches TRBD1 (6 bases). The CDR3 consists of 17 residues. The V and J ends lost 3 bases and 7 bases respectively, with 21 bases between them. The CDR3 is CASSFSRQDWGGGELFF. The CDR3 DNA reads as TGTGCCAGCAGTTTTTCCCGACAGGACTGGGGTGGCGGGGAGCTGTTTTTT.

Only a few counts were recorded for this clonotype. The rearrangement joins TRBV6-1 to TRBJ1-2; TRBD1 matches at 9 bases. This CDR3 spans 14 amino acids. In germline, CDR1 is MNHNS, CDR2 SASEGT. V trimming: 5 bases; J trimming: 8 bases; junction bases outside the gene matches: 9. CDR3 loop: CASSRPDRGKGYTF. In DNA form, the CDR3 reads TGTGCCAGCAGTAGACCGGACAGGGGAAAAGGCTACACCTTC.

The table lists this clonotype with many counts. V and J are TRBV12-3 or TRBV12-4 and TRBJ2-7; D remains ambiguous. Trimming left V 3 bases short and J 3 bases short, with 9 bases between. This CDR3 spans 13 amino acids. The chain's CDR3 is CASSLGQSYEQYF. CDR3 nucleotides: TGTGCCAGCAGTTTGGGTCAGAGCTACGAGCAGTACTTC.

This chain connects TRBV18 to TRBJ1-2; no firm D call. The CDR3 has 14 amino acids. Trimming left V 3 bases short and J 6 bases short, with 14 bases between. Germline V gene lookup returns CDR1 KGHSH and CDR2 LQKENI. In DNA, the CDR3 is TGTGCCAGCTCACCGGGAGCTACTAGGGATGGCTACACCTTC. Translated, it gives CASSPGATRDGYTF.

The sample holds a few counts of this clonotype. This rearrangement joins TRBV3-1 to TRBJ1-6, with TRBD1 identical over 9 bases. V dropped 1 base and J dropped 0; count of bases not matched to a gene: 13. Germline lookup yields CDR1 LGHDT and CDR2 YNNKEL (reference sequence). The CDR3 consists of 21 residues. The DNA for the CDR3 is TGTGCCAGCAGCCAAGGGGGGTGGGGACAGGGACTTAGCTCCTATAATTCACCCCTCCACTTT. Protein: CASSQGGWGQGLSSYNSPLHF.

This clonotype was seen more than once but under ten times. V gene TRBV6-1 combines with J gene TRBJ1-6; 9 bases match TRBD1. V was pared by 4 bases and J by 4 bases, with 5 bases of the junction left unmatched. The germline V gene has CDR1 MNHNS and CDR2 SASEGT. The CDR3 loop spans 16 amino acids. CDR3 nucleotide sequence: TGTGCCAGCAGTGGACAGGGGGAACTATATAATTCACCCCTCCACTTT. This sequence encodes CASSGQGELYNSPLHF.

The chain employs TRBV9 and TRBJ2-3; a weak D match, TRBD2 (6 bases). CDR3 length: 17 amino acids. Deletions cut 0 bases from V and 1 base from J, with 15 bases between. CDR1 and CDR2 (germline): SGDLS, YYNGEE. For the CDR3, the DNA is TGTGCCAGCAGCGTAGCTCGGACTATGACCCGCACAGATACGCAGTATTTT. Amino acids: CASSVARTMTRTDTQYF.

This clonotype was observed many times. J is TRBJ1-2 and V is TRBV5-1, with TRBD1 matching over 7 bases. Unmatched junction bases numbered 13, after V lost 4 bases and J lost 7 bases. CDR1 and CDR2 (germline): SGHRS, YFSETQ. CDR3 length: 15 amino acids. In DNA, the CDR3 is TGCGCCAGCAGCCCGGACGACAGGGCTCATACTGGCTACACCTTC. Its translation is CASSPDDRAHTGYTF.

The chain combines TRBV9 with TRBJ2-5; 9 bases match TRBD2. The CDR3 has 16 amino acids. CDR1 and CDR2 (germline): SGDLS, YYNGEE. V shed 3 bases, J shed 2 bases, and the junction held 8 bases outside the gene matches. The CDR3 loop is CASSGLSGGPQETQYF. The CDR3 coding sequence is TGTGCCAGCAGCGGTCTCAGCGGGGGGCCGCAAGAGACCCAGTACTTC.

This clonotype has only a few counts. V and J are TRBV12-3 or TRBV12-4 and TRBJ1-1, with D possibly being TRBD1 (6 bases). The CDR3 covers 14 residues. V was shortened by 3 bases and J by 7 bases, with 15 bases between the two germline ends. DNA of the CDR3: TGTGCCAGCAGTTTGGCCAGGGGTCTCCTTGAAGCTTTCTTT. Its protein is CASSLARGLLEAFF.

The chain couples TRBV20-1 to TRBJ2-5; 7 bases are a match to TRBD2. The CDR3 covers 16 residues. Germline V gene lookup returns CDR1 DFQATT and CDR2 SNEGSKA (reference sequence). Trimming took 6 bases from V and 3 from J; bases not matched to a gene: 16. CDR3 DNA: TGCAGTGCGCCCCTTTTGGGGGGGTCCCTGGAAGAGACCCAGTACTTC. The encoded protein is CSAPLLGGSLEETQYF.

The chain employs TRBV20-1 and TRBJ2-1; D remains unclear. CDR1 and CDR2 from the germline V gene are DFQATT and SNEGSKA (reference sequence). The CDR3 is made up of 13 amino acids. V gave up 7 bases and J gave up 3 bases, with 13 bases separating them. CDR3 bases: TGCAGTGGGGCGCCGCTCAACTACAATGAGCAGTTCTTC. Translated: CSGAPLNYNEQFF.

This clonotype has at least ten counts. This chain links TRBV5-5 with TRBJ1-1; D not certain. Germline-derived CDR1 and CDR2 are SGHKS and YYEKEE (reference sequence). V was cut by 4 bases and J by 0 bases, with 16 bases left in between. This CDR3 has 16 residues. The CDR3 DNA follows: TGTGCCAGCAGCCTTTCCTCACATGGGGTGAACACTGAAGCTTTCTTT. Its protein product is CASSLSSHGVNTEAFF.

In this sample, this clonotype turned up a few times. The rearrangement uses TRBV5-1 and TRBJ2-1; D is uncertain. Germline CDR1 SGHRS, CDR2 YFSETQ. Trimming shortened V by 0 bases and J by 12 bases, and 13 bases separated the two germline ends. The CDR3 has 13 residues. Written as DNA, the CDR3 is TGCGCCAGCAGCTTGGCCCCGGGTTCGCGGCAGTTCTTC. Encoded protein: CASSLAPGSRQFF.